These 16 T cell receptor beta chains originate from one sample sequenced in a study of T-cell reconstitution after alpha-beta-depleted transplantation in children. The library targeted TCRbeta and was prepared with unique molecular identifiers. TCRdb reprocessed the PCR reads via MiXCR and lists one record per CDR3 protein. The sample yields roughly 350,000 distinct CDR3 sequences, around 16% seen once. This specimen consisted of PBMCs, mostly from graft donor cells, obtained 360 days after TCRalphabeta/CD19-depleted stem cell transplant. These receptors all come from a male patient aged 2-9 years who had a stem cell transplant for acute lymphoblastic leukemia, so the T cells may come from the graft donor.

Ten or more counts support this clonotype. The V and J genes are TRBV6-5 and TRBJ2-7, with 11 bases matching TRBD2. CDR3 length: 16 amino acids. Unmatched junction bases numbered 9, after V lost 6 bases and J lost 2 bases. Germline CDR1 MNHEY, CDR2 SVGAGI. The CDR3 DNA reads TGTGCCAGCAGCTACCCGACTAGCGGGATCGCCTACGAGCAGTACTTC. Encoded protein: CASSYPTSGIAYEQYF.

The chain recombines TRBV30 with TRBJ2-1, with TRBD1 matching over 9 bases. The V gene's germline CDR1 is GTSNPN and CDR2 SVGIG (reference sequence). V lost 3 bases and J lost 13; bases outside the gene matches: 7. There are 12 residues in the CDR3. The CDR3 DNA reads TGTGCCTGGAGACCCGGACAGGGGATTCAGTTCTTC. Its protein is CAWRPGQGIQFF.

This clonotype was seen more than once but under ten times. One junction end disagrees with the germline gene, perhaps due to a read error. The rearrangement uses TRBV12-3 or TRBV12-4 and TRBJ1-2, with unresolved D. The CDR3 covers 12 residues. The CDR3 reads CASSLARWGIHF. In DNA, the CDR3 is TGTGCCAGCAGTTTAGCCAGGTGGGGAATACACTTC.

This clonotype was detected a few times. This chain connects TRBV4-3 to TRBJ2-3; no clear D. From germline, CDR1 is LGHNA and CDR2 YSLEER. This CDR3 contains 13 residues. The V end lost 0 bases, the J end lost 6 bases, and 7 bases lay between the germline ends. The CDR3 DNA reads TGCGCCAGCAGCCAAGAACCACTTGATACGCAGTATTTT. Its translation: CASSQEPLDTQYF.

The sample holds a few counts of this clonotype. The chain carries TRBV18 and TRBJ2-4; 8 nucleotides align to TRBD1. CDR3 length: 15 residues. V gave up 3 bases and J gave up 0 bases; unmatched junction bases: 1. From germline, CDR1 is KGHSH and CDR2 LQKENI. This CDR3 reads CASSPGQVAKNIQYF. The CDR3 DNA sequence: TGTGCCAGCTCACCGGGACAGGTAGCCAAAAACATTCAGTACTTC.

This clonotype was found many times. The chain uses TRBV27 and TRBJ2-7, with TRBD2 matching 9 bases. This CDR3 has 14 amino acids. Germline CDR1 is MNHEY and CDR2 is SMNVEV (reference sequence). V was pared by 3 bases and J by 5 bases, with 5 bases of the junction left unmatched. CDR3 residues: CASSFGTSRHEQYF. CDR3 bases: TGTGCCAGCAGTTTCGGGACTAGCCGGCACGAGCAGTACTTC.

This clonotype appeared a few times. V and J are TRBV6-1 and TRBJ1-1; no clear D gene. This CDR3 is 15 amino acids long. The V end lost 0 bases, the J end lost 0 bases, and 8 bases lay between the germline ends. The germline gives CDR1 MNHNS, CDR2 SASEGT. CDR3 sequence: CASSEARGMNTEAFF. The CDR3 coding sequence is TGTGCCAGCAGTGAAGCGCGAGGAATGAACACTGAAGCTTTCTTT.

This clonotype appeared a few times. The gene calls are TRBV4-2 and TRBJ2-3; D is undetermined. V was clipped by 4 bases and J by 6 bases, with 8 bases between them. The CDR3 is 12 residues long. The germline gives CDR1 LGHNA, CDR2 YNFKEQ. In DNA form, the CDR3 reads TGTGCCAGCAGCCGAGAGTCGGATACGCAGTATTTT. Protein product: CASSRESDTQYF.

The chain uses TRBV12-5 and TRBJ2-1; TRBD2 aligns across 10 bases. The germline V gene encodes CDR1 LGHNT and CDR2 FRNRAP. The CDR3 runs 14 residues. V lost 5 bases to trimming and J lost 6 bases; unmatched junction nucleotides: 4. In DNA, the CDR3 is TGTGCTAGTGGTGCTGGACTAGCGGCCAATGAGCAGTTCTTC. Its translation: CASGAGLAANEQFF.

This clonotype was counted only a few times. The genes are TRBV11-3 and TRBJ2-2; D remains ambiguous. Per germline, CDR1 SGHNT and CDR2 YENEEA. V lost 0 bases and J 6 bases, leaving 5 bases between the germline ends. The CDR3 loop spans 13 amino acids. CDR3 loop: CASSLDLAGELFF. In DNA form, the CDR3 reads TGTGCCAGCAGCTTAGATCTGGCCGGGGAGCTGTTTTTT.

This clonotype was detected only a few times. The chain carries TRBV20-1 and TRBJ2-7, with D possibly TRBD2 on 6 matching bases. V lost 3 bases, J lost 2 bases, and 14 bases lay in between. The CDR3 spans 14 residues. CDR1 is DFQATT and CDR2 is SNEGSKA in the germline V gene (reference sequence). In DNA, the CDR3 is TGCAGTGCTAGGGAATCTAGCGTTACCTACGAGCAGTACTTC. Translated, it gives CSARESSVTYEQYF.

The rearrangement links TRBV5-1 to TRBJ2-1; no clear D gene. The CDR3 runs 15 residues. Trimming took 1 base from V and 6 from J, leaving 14 bases between them. Germline-derived CDR1 and CDR2 are SGHRS and YFSETQ. CDR3: CASSLRDPLTNEQFF. CDR3 in DNA: TGCGCCAGCAGCTTGAGGGATCCGCTAACCAATGAGCAGTTCTTC.

The rearrangement uses TRBV19 and TRBJ2-2, with 10 bases matching TRBD2. Unmatched junction bases numbered 6, after V lost 6 bases and J lost 5 bases. Germline values: CDR1 LNHDA, CDR2 SQIVND (reference sequence). The CDR3 is 15 residues long. Here the CDR3 DNA reads TGTGCCAGTAGACAAACTAGCGGGGCTACCGGGGAGCTGTTTTTT. Translated: CASRQTSGATGELFF.

The chain recombines TRBV12-3 or TRBV12-4 with TRBJ2-1; possible D gene TRBD1, 8 bases. V dropped 3 bases and J dropped 12 bases, with 21 bases sitting between them. The CDR3 sequence is 15 residues long. For the CDR3, the DNA is TGTGCCAGCAGTTTCGGAACCGGGGGGACAGGTCGGCAGTTCTTC. It is translated as CASSFGTGGTGRQFF.

The chain joins TRBV12-3 or TRBV12-4 to TRBJ1-5; D gene unclear. The CDR3 is 14 amino acids. V shed 2 bases and J shed 6 bases, with 11 bases lying between them. The CDR3, as DNA: TGTGCCAGCAGTTTAAAGGCAGGAGGTCAGCCCCAGCATTTT. Translating gives CASSLKAGGQPQHF.

This clonotype was counted a few times. The rearrangement uses TRBV10-3 and TRBJ2-3; 13 bases align to TRBD2. Per germline, CDR1 ENHRY and CDR2 SYGVKD. J lost 0 bases, V lost 0 bases, and 3 bases had no gene match. CDR3 size: 18 residues. The CDR3 region has the DNA TGTGCCATCAGTGAGTCGGGACTAGCGGGGATTAGCACAGATACGCAGTATTTT. As protein: CAISESGLAGISTDTQYF.